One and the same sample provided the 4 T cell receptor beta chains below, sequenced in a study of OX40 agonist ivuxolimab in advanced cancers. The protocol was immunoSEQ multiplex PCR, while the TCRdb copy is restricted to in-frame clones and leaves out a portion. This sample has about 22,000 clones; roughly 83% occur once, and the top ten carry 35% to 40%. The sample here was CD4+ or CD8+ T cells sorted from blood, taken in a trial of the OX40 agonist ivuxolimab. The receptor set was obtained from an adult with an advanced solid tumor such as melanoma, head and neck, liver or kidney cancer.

The chain's CDR3 is CASSSFTGGGYEQYF. CDR3 sequence (DNA): TGTGCCAGCAGCTCCTTCACTGGTGGGGGTTACGAGCAGTACTTC. The chain recombines TRBV27 with TRBJ2-7; D tentatively reads TRBD1 or TRBD2 (5 bases each). Germline CDR1 reads MNHEY; CDR2 reads SMNVEV (reference sequence). V dropped 6 bases and J dropped 4 bases, with 19 bases sitting between them. This CDR3 region has 15 residues.

This chain's CDR3 is CASMTGGGADTQYF. For the CDR3, the DNA is TGTGCCAGTATGACAGGGGGGGGAGCAGATACGCAGTATTTT. The chain employs TRBV27 and TRBJ2-3; 9 bases match TRBD1. Trimming cost V 9 bases and J 4 bases; bases outside gene matches: 8. Looked up from germline, CDR1 is MNHEY and CDR2 is SMNVEV (reference sequence). The CDR3 consists of 14 residues.

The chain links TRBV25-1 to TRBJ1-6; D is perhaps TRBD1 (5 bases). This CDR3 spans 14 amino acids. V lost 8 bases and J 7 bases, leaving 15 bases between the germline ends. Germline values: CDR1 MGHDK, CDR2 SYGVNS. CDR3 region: CASERGGTNSPLHF. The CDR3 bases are TGTGCCAGCGAACGCGGGGGGACGAATTCACCCCTCCACTTT. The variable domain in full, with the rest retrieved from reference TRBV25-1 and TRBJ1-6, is EADIYQTPRYLVIGTGKKITLECSQTMGHDKMYWYQQDPGMELHLIHYSYGVNSTEKGDLSSESTVSRIRTEHFPLTLESARPSHTSQYLCASERGGTNSPLHFGNGTRLTVT.

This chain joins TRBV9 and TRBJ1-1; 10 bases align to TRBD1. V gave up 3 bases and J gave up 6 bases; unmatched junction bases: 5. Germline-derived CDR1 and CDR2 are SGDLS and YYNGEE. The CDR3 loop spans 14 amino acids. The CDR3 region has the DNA TGTGCCAGCAGCGCATTCGGGACAGGGGCTGAAGCTTTCTTT. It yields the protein CASSAFGTGAEAFF.